The next 28 T cell receptor beta chains were all read from a single sample in a study of shared clonotypes between healthy human individuals. TCRdb's copy holds only in-frame clones and misses some; the assay was immunoSEQ multiplex PCR. Of roughly 500,000 clones in the sample, almost 80% were seen once. The specimen sequenced was PBMCs. These receptors all stem from a middle-aged woman in good health. Some clones in this sample may be carry-over from other donors' samples.

This clone was recorded only once. With a far larger clone one base away, a read error is the likely cause. This chain joins TRBV4-2 and TRBJ2-2; D is possibly TRBD2 (6 bases). The CDR3 has 15 residues. Germline assignment: CDR1 LGHNA and CDR2 YNFKEQ. Here the CDR3 reads CASSQDHGSTEELFF. For the CDR3, the DNA is TGTGCCAGCAGCCAAGATCACGGGAGTACCGAGGAGCTGTTTTTT.

This clone was seen a handful of times. This chain links TRBV6-6 with TRBJ1-1, with D possibly matching TRBD1 (6 bases). The ends were cut back, 6 bases at V and 1 base at J, with 9 bases in the middle. The CDR3 spans 13 residues. CDR1 and CDR2 (germline): MNHNY, SVGAGI (reference sequence). The CDR3 sequence: CASRETGNTEAFF. As DNA, the CDR3 is TGTGCCAGCAGGGAGACAGGGAACACTGAAGCTTTCTTT.

This sequence joins TRBV5-1 and TRBJ2-7; 9 bases map to TRBD2. The length of the CDR3 is 15 residues. Germline assignment: CDR1 SGHRS and CDR2 YFSETQ. Trimming cost V 4 bases and J 2 bases; bases outside gene matches: 7. CDR3 in amino acids: CASSLLAGNPYEQYF. The CDR3 nucleotides read TGCGCCAGCAGCCTCCTAGCGGGGAACCCCTACGAGCAGTACTTC.

V and J are TRBV27 and TRBJ1-1; no clear D. Trimming removed 4 bases from V and 1 base from J, with 10 bases in between. The germline CDR1 and CDR2 sequences are MNHEY and SMNVEV (reference sequence). This CDR3 has 14 amino acids. CDR3 protein: CASSSGTRNTEAFF. The CDR3 nucleotides are TGTGCCAGCAGTTCCGGCACCAGGAACACTGAAGCTTTCTTT.

The chain uses TRBV28 and TRBJ1-5; the D is unclear. CDR3 length equals 11 residues. V was shortened by 7 bases and J by 5 bases, with 6 bases between the two germline ends. Germline assignment: CDR1 MDHEN and CDR2 SYDVKM. CDR3 loop: CASTKYQPQHF. The CDR3 DNA reads as TGTGCCAGCACCAAATATCAGCCCCAGCATTTT.

The rearrangement links TRBV7-8 to TRBJ2-7; D ambiguous. In germline, CDR1 is SGHVS, CDR2 FQNEAQ. The length of the CDR3 is 13 residues. Between the trimmed V and J ends, which lost 5 bases and 5 bases, there was a span of 13 bases. CDR3 amino acids: CASSRCGRDEQYF. The CDR3 DNA sequence: TGTGCCAGCAGCCGCTGTGGACGAGACGAGCAGTACTTC.

V gene TRBV6-6 combines with J gene TRBJ1-5; D perhaps matches TRBD1 (5 bases). The V gene lost 7 bases and the J gene lost 1 base, with 14 bases spanning the gap. Germline CDR1 MNHNY, CDR2 SVGAGI (reference sequence). The CDR3 length is 15 residues. The CDR3 DNA reads TGTGCCAGCACCGAGACCCGACAGAGCAATCAGCCCCAGCATTTT. Amino acid sequence: CASTETRQSNQPQHF.

This clone has only one observation. V and J are TRBV9 and TRBJ2-7, with TRBD2 as a possible D gene (6 bases). V was pared by 3 bases and J by 3 bases, with 13 bases between. The CDR3 has 14 amino acids. From germline, CDR1 is SGDLS and CDR2 YYNGEE. The CDR3 spells CASSAGPEGYEQYF. Written as DNA, the CDR3 is TGTGCCAGCAGCGCGGGACCGGAGGGCTACGAGCAGTACTTC.

The gene calls are TRBV19 and TRBJ1-5; 9 bases are shared with TRBD1. CDR1 is LNHDA, CDR2 SQIVND, per germline (reference sequence). V was clipped by 3 bases and J by 0 bases; unmatched bases: 6. The CDR3 consists of 17 residues. The CDR3 protein is CASSIGTGRYSNQPQHF. CDR3 bases: TGTGCCAGTAGTATTGGGACAGGGAGGTATAGCAATCAGCCCCAGCATTTT.

The rearrangement joins TRBV18 to TRBJ2-1; 7 positions agree with TRBD1. The CDR3 has 16 residues. The J segment lost 3 bases and the V segment lost 3 bases, leaving 8 bases of the junction unmatched. Germline lookup yields CDR1 KGHSH and CDR2 LQKENI. This CDR3 is CASSPSGTEYYNEQFF. In DNA, the CDR3 is TGTGCCAGCTCACCCTCCGGGACAGAGTACTACAATGAGCAGTTCTTC.

In its sample, this clone was seen once. This chain links TRBV28 with TRBJ2-1; TRBD2 is a possible D gene (5 bases). Germline CDR1 is MDHEN and CDR2 is SYDVKM. The CDR3 has 13 amino acids. Trimming removed 4 bases from V and 9 bases from J, with 13 bases in between. The CDR3 here is CASSSGIRGEQFF. CDR3 nucleotides: TGTGCCAGCAGTTCCGGGATTCGCGGTGAGCAGTTCTTC.

The J gene is TRBJ1-2, the V gene TRBV29-1; D not certain. The CDR3 contains 12 residues. V lost 5 bases and J 0 bases, leaving 7 bases between the germline ends. Germline CDR1 and CDR2: SQVTM and ANQGSEA. The CDR3 sequence is CSVRGSNYGYTF. In nucleotides, the CDR3 is TGCAGCGTTCGAGGGTCTAACTATGGCTACACCTTC.

This chain uses TRBV28 with TRBJ1-5; no firm D call. CDR1 MDHEN and CDR2 SYDVKM come from the germline V gene. Trimming stripped 7 bases from V and 1 base from J, with 17 bases between. The CDR3 is 16 residues long. CDR3 amino acids: CASKLGVDRSNQPQHF. The CDR3 DNA sequence: TGTGCCAGCAAGCTCGGGGTCGATAGGAGCAATCAGCCCCAGCATTTT.

This clone is a singleton in its sample. The chain links TRBV6-5 to TRBJ2-7; 7 bases are shared with TRBD1. V trimming: 0 bases; J trimming: 7 bases; junction bases outside the gene matches: 3. The length of the CDR3 is 13 residues. Germline loops: CDR1 MNHEY, CDR2 SVGAGI. As DNA, the CDR3 is TGTGCCAGCAGTTACTCAGGGGGCGGGGAGCAGTACTTC. Protein: CASSYSGGGEQYF.

The chain has TRBV5-1 and TRBJ2-7, with no clear D. CDR3 length: 15 amino acids. Germline V lookup: CDR1 SGHRS, CDR2 YFSETQ. V was trimmed by 0 bases and J by 2 bases, leaving 12 bases between them. This CDR3 reads CASSLGSTDTYEQYF. CDR3 sequence (DNA): TGCGCCAGCAGCTTGGGGTCAACAGATACCTACGAGCAGTACTTC.

The chain uses TRBV30 and TRBJ2-5, with D unclear. The J call may be wrong; the DNA end is better matched by TRBJ2-7. CDR3 length: 11 amino acids. Per the germline V gene, CDR1 is GTSNPN and CDR2 is SVGIG (reference sequence). CDR3 region: CAWRRGHEQYF. The CDR3 nucleotides are TGTGCCTGGAGACGCGGCCACGAGCAGTACTTC.

This clone has more than one count but fewer than ten. V gene TRBV14 combines with J gene TRBJ2-2; 8 positions match TRBD1. Germline V gives CDR1 SGHDN, CDR2 FVKESK. V was pared by 5 bases and J by 4 bases, with 9 bases of the junction left unmatched. The CDR3 covers 16 residues. CDR3 DNA: TGTGCCAGCAGCGAAACCGGGACAGGAGGCACCGGGGAGCTGTTTTTT. It translates to CASSETGTGGTGELFF.

V gene TRBV5-1 combines with J gene TRBJ2-3, with 13 bases aligning to TRBD2. The CDR3 has 16 residues. Trimming at V came to 4 bases and at J to 1 base, leaving 3 bases not matched to a gene. Germline V lookup: CDR1 SGHRS, CDR2 YFSETQ. The CDR3 DNA is TGCGCCAGCAGCCCCGGACTAGCGGGGGGCACAGATACGCAGTATTTT. This sequence encodes CASSPGLAGGTDTQYF.

The rearrangement links TRBV15 to TRBJ2-5; 9 bases are shared with TRBD1. The CDR3 totals 15 residues. The trim removed 9 bases at V and 4 bases at J, leaving 12 bases unmatched. Per the germline V gene, CDR1 is LNHNV and CDR2 is YYDKDF (reference sequence). The CDR3 DNA reads TGTGCCACGAGACCTCGGACAGGGGTGGGAGAGACCCAGTACTTC. It codes for CATRPRTGVGETQYF. Filled out from reference TRBV15 and TRBJ2-5, the complete variable domain reads DAMVIQNPRYQVTQFGKPVTLSCSQTLNHNVMYWYQQKSSQAPKLLFHYYDKDFNNEADTPDNFQSRRPNTSFCFLDIRSPGLGDTAMYLCATRPRTGVGETQYFGPGTRLLVL.

The chain links TRBV5-1 to TRBJ2-2; 7 bases fit TRBD2. V was clipped by 2 bases and J by 5 bases; unmatched bases: 9. The CDR3 extends over 16 amino acids. CDR1 is SGHRS, CDR2 YFSETQ, per germline. Here the CDR3 reads CASSLRVSGGTGELFF. DNA of the CDR3: TGCGCCAGCAGCTTAAGAGTTTCGGGAGGTACCGGGGAGCTGTTTTTT.

Worth noting for this clone: A far larger clone is just one base off, so this is likely a read error. This chain connects TRBV7-8 to TRBJ2-7; no reliable D call. The length of the CDR3 is 14 residues. Germline lookup yields CDR1 SGHVS and CDR2 FQNEAQ. The CDR3 DNA follows: TGTGCCAGCAGCTTTTCGGGCCTAAGCTACGGGCAGTACTTC. This gives the protein CASSFSGLSYGQYF. Full variable domain (missing parts from reference TRBV7-8 and TRBJ2-7): GAGVSQSPRYKVAKRGQDVALRCDPISGHVSLFWYQQALGQGPEFLTYFQNEAQLDKSGLPSDRFFAERPEGSVSTLKIQRTQQEDSAVYLCASSFSGLSYGQYFGPGTRLTVT.

This rearrangement joins TRBV4-1 to TRBJ2-2; D may be TRBD1 (5 bases). The V gene lost 1 base and the J gene lost 5 bases, with 8 bases spanning the gap. Per the germline V gene, CDR1 is MGHRA and CDR2 is YSYEKL. CDR3 size: 14 residues. The CDR3 DNA is TGCGCCAGCAGCCAAGTTTGGACAACCGGGGAGCTGTTTTTT. Its protein product is CASSQVWTTGELFF.

This clone was counted between two and nine times. The rearrangement joins TRBV6-5 to TRBJ1-5; 10 bases agree with TRBD1. CDR1 is MNHEY and CDR2 is SVGAGI in the germline V gene. Trimming cost V 5 bases and J 12 bases; bases outside gene matches: 13. The CDR3 sequence is 15 residues long. CDR3 protein: CASSPRRTGGTDQHF. CDR3 in DNA: TGTGCCAGCAGTCCACGCCGGACAGGGGGGACGGACCAGCATTTT.

This chain joins TRBV5-1 and TRBJ2-7; 11 bases map to TRBD2. The end of the DNA is better explained by TRBJ2-1, so the J call may be wrong. CDR1 and CDR2 from the germline V gene are SGHRS and YFSETQ. The CDR3 is 15 amino acids. The CDR3 coding sequence is TGCGCCAGCAGCTCCACTAGCGGGAGTATCAATGAGCAGTTCTTC. Protein product: CASSSTSGSINEQFF.

This chain uses TRBV5-6 with TRBJ2-5; 9 bases are a match to TRBD2. The V gene's germline CDR1 is SGHDT and CDR2 YYEEEE. This CDR3 contains 16 residues. V lost 4 bases and J lost 5; bases outside the gene matches: 12. The DNA of the CDR3 is TGTGCCAGCAGCCCGACCCCAGCGGGAGGACGCGAGACCCAGTACTTC. Its protein is CASSPTPAGGRETQYF.

This clone was seen ten or more times. The V and J genes are TRBV29-1 and TRBJ2-3; TRBD1 aligns across 8 bases. This CDR3 has 16 residues. Germline V gene sequence: CDR1 SQVTM, CDR2 ANQGSEA. V gave up 1 base and J gave up 1 base; unmatched junction bases: 7. In DNA form, the CDR3 reads TGCAGCGTTGAAGCACTGGGGACAGGCGGCACAGATACGCAGTATTTT. This gives the protein CSVEALGTGGTDTQYF.

With regard to this clone: The same CDR3 can be traced to other DNA sequences in this sample. V is TRBV9 and J is TRBJ2-1; D gene ambiguous. Germline CDR1 SGDLS, CDR2 YYNGEE. The V end was cut by 4 bases, the J end by 0 bases, with 5 bases between. The CDR3 runs to 13 residues. The CDR3 DNA reads as TGTGCCAGCAGCCCGAGCTCCTACAATGAGCAGTTCTTC. Translation gives CASSPSSYNEQFF.

The chain carries TRBV18 and TRBJ2-7, with no clear D. Germline values: CDR1 KGHSH, CDR2 LQKENI. V was clipped by 4 bases and J by 3 bases, with 4 bases between them. This CDR3 region has 11 residues. This chain's CDR3 is CASSLDYEQYF. CDR3 coding DNA: TGTGCCAGCTCACTTGACTACGAGCAGTACTTC.